This T cell receptor beta chain was recorded in a study of blood T cell repertoires in COVID-19. In the study overall: The United States, Italy and Spain were the sources of the acute and convalescent COVID-19 samples. T cells, B-cell-depleted T cells, or PBMCs supplied cDNA or gDNA.

V shed 3 bases, J shed 3 bases, and the junction held 9 bases outside the gene matches. Per the germline V gene, CDR1 is SGHRS and CDR2 is YFSETQ. This CDR3 spans 15 amino acids. Sequencing was performed with immunoSEQ multiplex PCR; in TCRdb, only in-frame clones are kept and a portion is missing. The sample contains approximately 360,000 clones, more than 80% of which appear only once. This TCR came from a man aged 40-49 years with acute or convalescent COVID-19. The genes are TRBV5-1 and TRBJ2-7; TRBD1 aligns across 7 bases. Sample: peripheral blood. Written as DNA, the CDR3 is TGCGCCAGCAGCTGGGCAGGGACAGCAGTCTACGAGCAGTACTTC. Its translation is CASSWAGTAVYEQYF.